This T cell receptor beta chain comes out of a study of cytomegalovirus exposure and HLA in healthy donors (dated by TCRdb to 2015 to 2018). In the study overall: According to an earlier analysis of 587 of the donors, 150 million to 200 million T cells yielded 120 million or so unique TCR beta sequences and approximately 300 Gb of sequence data. An early release covering about 600 HLA-typed donors comprised approximately 300 gigabases of sequencing data and around 85 million unique TCR sequences. Of the 398 genotyped donors, approximately 82% fell in the genetic ancestry cluster associated with self-reported Caucasian donors. The study aimed to test whether cataloging public T cell receptors could reveal signatures of past pathogen exposure. The study used immunosequencing to profile the T cell repertoires of about 670 subjects and linked those repertoires to cytomegalovirus serostatus. Besides the first cohort of approximately 670 subjects, a separate validation cohort made up of over 100 different subjects was used. The study combined high-throughput TCR immunosequencing, statistical association of individual TCRs with disease status, and machine learning to predict cytomegalovirus infection status. In a later analysis, previously published TCR beta repertoires from 666 donors were re-analyzed and high-resolution HLA genotyping was added so that TCR occurrence patterns could be studied. The later analysis used no new phenotypic data to find candidate immune exposures, relying instead on TCR beta sequences and their occurrence across donors. In an earlier analysis of 500 to 650 of the donors, high-throughput TCR beta sequencing was used to judge whether each TCR beta V gene segment behaved as functional or pseudogenic. Donor age, sex, ethnicity and CMV serostatus were collected together with the repertoire data. A later genetic analysis took genome-wide SNP genotypes for about 65% of the roughly 670 donors and used that subset as a discovery cohort. Every repertoire in the discovery cohort had been generated on one and the same sequencing platform. Both class I and class II loci were covered by HLA typing, at four-digit resolution. Typing coverage differed by locus: A, B, C, DRB1 and DQB1 were typed in roughly 620-630 donors, DQA1 in 500 to 550, DPA1 in some 600, and DPB1 in about 450. Because of strong linkage in the cohort, a few DR-DQ haplotypes were treated as single units for association and clustering. On average, roughly 240,000 unique TCR beta nucleotide sequences were sequenced per donor among 300 to 500 genotyped donors of the cohort, with roughly 19% of those sequences being non-productive.

Trimming takes 7 bases from V and 2 bases from J, and the germline ends sit 5 bases apart. CDR1 and CDR2 were assigned from the germline V gene as SNHLY and FYNNEI. The CDR3 starts with the cysteine, ends with the phenylalanine, and has 11 residues. CDR3 DNA only is kept here, 33 bases in frame from base 1. This clone turned up a few times. No cognate antigen has been identified for it. No clone much larger than this one lies a single base away; base qualities are absent. In total, roughly 670 healthy bone marrow donors made up the cohort. At the time of sampling, all cohort members were nominally healthy, though unrecorded immune exposures were likely present. The donor was CMV seronegative and was included in the group of 352 seronegative cohort members. Each donor provided a peripheral blood sample, and peripheral blood mononuclear cells were used for TCR beta sequencing. The Qiagen DNeasy Blood Extraction Kit was used to extract genomic DNA from the blood cell samples.

The library was produced with the immunoSEQ multiplex PCR assay. For the multiplex PCR, a mixture combining 60 forward primers for TCR Vbeta segments and 13 reverse primers for TCR Jbeta segments was used. A multiplex PCR assay on genomic DNA amplified the CDR3 region of rearranged TCR beta genes. Amplified TCR beta libraries were sequenced as 87-base-pair reads on the Illumina HiSeq System. The authors' pipeline ran thus. A later analysis tallied around 80 million unique TCR beta chains across the 610 or so repertoires, and about 12 million of those chains were shared by two or more donors. Raw reads were error-corrected and collapsed into unique sequences with a nearest-neighbor algorithm that merged closely related sequences to remove PCR and sequencing errors. V, D and J gene segments were assigned by aligning CDR3 sequences to IMGT reference sequences. For a sequence to be retained, a match of at least six nucleotides was required to both a V gene segment and a J gene segment. A rearrangement counted as productive if the CDR3 had no stop codons and remained in frame with V and J, and every other rearrangement counted as non-productive. Following IMGT convention, CDR3 was defined as the stretch from the second conserved V-encoded cysteine up to the conserved J-encoded phenylalanine. The earlier analysis of about 560 of the donors excluded any sequence lacking an unambiguous match to a single V gene segment. In an earlier analysis of more than 500 of the donors, a V segment was called functional when productive rearrangements were above 56.7%, and segregating when the standard deviation between donors exceeded 5%. A statistical classification framework was developed to diagnose cytomegalovirus status using the catalog of TCR beta chain sequences. In a later analysis, V and J genes were assigned by comparing TCR nucleotide sequences against IMGT/GENE-DB human TR gene sequences. Using the TCRdist pipeline, a later analysis assigned CDR3 sequences along with most-parsimonious VDJ recombination scenarios. A later analysis defined each TCR beta chain by its CDR3 amino acid sequence plus V-gene family, and excluded reads lacking a unique V-gene family. To address suspected cross-contamination and a sequencing artifact, a later analysis removed 450 to 700 highly shared, low-generation-probability nucleotide sequences. For each public chain, a later analysis derived a clonal expansion index from normalized ranks of inferred template counts within each repertoire. A later analysis computed generation probabilities with a VDJ recombination model fitted to out-of-frame rearrangements, and checked the results against IGoR. In a later analysis, hypergeometric tests were used to score TCR-TCR, TCR-HLA and TCR-CMV co-occurrence, with a repertoire-size bias correction applied to TCR pairs. In a later analysis, false discovery rates were estimated by permuting HLA or CMV assignments 20 times. A later analysis grouped co-occurring TCRs with DBSCAN, adding TCRdist sequence similarity when clustering within HLA-allele-positive subsets. For co-occurrence clustering, repertoires with fewer than 30,000 or more than 120,000 public chains were excluded, along with a handful of repertoires with anomalous nucleotide sharing. Here the immuneACCESS table is served through TCRdb, limited to in-frame sequences with V and J called. Missing clones are a known gap in these copies; in checked studies unresolved V genes cover under half, and the rest lacks a known reason. The D gene and trimming were derived from the DNA, and the V and J assignments and clone size from that table. Counted in this sample were 100,000 to 120,000 clones; approximately 14% of them appeared once. The top ten clonotypes cover around 0.86% of the sample.

Overall study outcomes, separate from this receptor: Correlated functional status among segregating V segments might be attributable to linkage disequilibrium, but an unknown experimental factor could not be ruled out. While some public TCRs were present in many individuals, most TCR sequences turned up only very rarely across donors. Cytomegalovirus status was reported to be diagnosed by the classifier with high specificity and sensitivity in both the original and validation cohorts. At a false discovery rate of 0.05, a later analysis linked some 18,000 TCR beta sequences to specific HLA alleles. Some IMGT-functional V segments, including TRBV6-2 and TRBV6-3, could not be distinguished by the 87-base-pair reads and were therefore excluded. According to a later analysis, parvovirus B19, influenza, CMV and Epstein-Barr virus appeared linked to several top co-occurrence clusters. For the cohort, immune exposure information was limited to CMV serostatus. According to a later genetic analysis, donors in an Asian-associated ancestry cluster had fewer N-insertions in productive TCRs than the roughly 660-donor mean. In a later analysis, TCR association rates were found to vary across HLA loci, with the most associated TCRs seen for DRB1 alleles and the fewest for HLA-C alleles. In this cohort, only TCR beta chains were sequenced, and detectable features were limited by the absence of alpha or paired-chain data. A later analysis found that HLA-associated TCR beta chains were more clonally expanded and had lower generation probabilities than equally common non-associated chains. Presence/absence analyses assumed roughly uniform sequencing depth across donors, an assumption that may not hold. Because counts were too low, about 17 rarely observed V segments, including chromosome 9 orphons, were excluded from the earlier analysis of roughly 580 of the donors. A further reported finding was that TCR beta sequences accurately predicted the HLA-A and HLA-B alleles for most subjects in the first cohort. In an earlier analysis of 587 of the donors, most TCR beta V segments appeared in productive rearrangements about 87% or about 30% of the time, broadly matching IMGT annotations. In vitro tests confirmed that a few of the cytomegalovirus-associated TCR beta chains recognize cytomegalovirus antigens. A total of around 150 TCR beta chains were listed by the study as associated with cytomegalovirus. A later analysis found that most CMV-associated TCR beta chains appeared HLA-restricted, with HLA associations seemingly driven largely by CMV exposure. A cluster of highly shared sequence variants was judged likely to be a technical artifact of the sequencing pipeline. It was suggested by the authors that the approach could potentially be generalized to other disease states and immunological phenotypes. Assigning TCR associations to individual alleles was difficult when HLA alleles, especially DR and DQ, strongly co-occurred. Because HLA typing was unavailable for some donors at each locus, only the typed subset was used in association tests. In a later genetic analysis, a missense DCLRE1C variant was associated with V-gene and J-gene trimming of TCR beta chains, and the association was replicated in an independent cohort.

The sequence derives from a female donor in good health and CMV-seronegative. The chain is made from TRBV2 and TRBJ2-5, with the D gene uncertain. Sequencing was performed on PBMCs. The CDR3 region has the sequence CASNIQETQYF. The DNA sequence is TGTGCCAGCAATATACAAGAGACCCAGTACTTC.